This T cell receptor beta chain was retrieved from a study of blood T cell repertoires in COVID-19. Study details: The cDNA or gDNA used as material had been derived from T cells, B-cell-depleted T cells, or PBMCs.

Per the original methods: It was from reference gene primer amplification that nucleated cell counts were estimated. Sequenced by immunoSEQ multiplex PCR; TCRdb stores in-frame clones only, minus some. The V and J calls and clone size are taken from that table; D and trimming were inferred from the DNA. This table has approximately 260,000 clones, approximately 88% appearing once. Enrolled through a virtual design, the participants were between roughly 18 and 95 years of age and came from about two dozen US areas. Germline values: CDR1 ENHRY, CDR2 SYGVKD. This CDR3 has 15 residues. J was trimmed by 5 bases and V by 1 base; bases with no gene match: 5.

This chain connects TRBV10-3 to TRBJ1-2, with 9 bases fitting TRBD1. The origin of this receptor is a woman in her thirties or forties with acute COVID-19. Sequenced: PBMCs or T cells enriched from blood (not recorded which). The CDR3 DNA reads TGTGCCATCAGTGAGTTGGGACAGGGCTTTTATGGCTACACCTTC. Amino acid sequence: CAISELGQGFYGYTF.